The entry below gives a single TCR beta chain sequence along with its context. Its antigen is unidentified. Built from TCR beta cDNA, the libraries had unique molecular identifiers in them. TCRdb re-analysed the PCR reads in MiXCR, keeping a single row per CDR3 protein. The table has 750,000 to 950,000 distinct CDR3 sequences, approximately 53% seen once. The CDR3 spans 14 residues. The trim removed 6 bases at V and 4 bases at J, leaving 9 bases unmatched. From germline, CDR1 is DFQATT and CDR2 SNEGSKA (reference sequence). The data were obtained in a study of post-analysis software for immune sequencing data. Study results and caveats: With TRBV5-6, TRBV5-1 and TRBV20-1 included, about five TRBV segments were more frequent in patients than in controls. Significantly decreased normalized Chao1 diversity was recorded for multiple sclerosis patients relative to controls.

This TCR came from a girl between 5 and 17 years old with multiple sclerosis. The rearrangement links TRBV20-1 to TRBJ2-3, with 8 bases matching TRBD2. Sequencing input: blood. The CDR3 DNA reads as TGCAGTGCCATGAGCGGGAGAGGCCCAGATACGCAGTATTTT. Translation: CSAMSGRGPDTQYF.